Shown below are 25 T cell receptor beta chains from a single sample sequenced in a study of T-cell reconstitution after alpha-beta-depleted transplantation in children. Researchers prepared the TCRbeta library using unique molecular identifiers, the study reports. TCRdb analysed the PCR reads with MiXCR anew, one entry per CDR3 protein. The sample comprises about half a million distinct CDR3 sequences, under 15% of which are singletons, and less than 6.5% rests with the top ten. The sample consisted of PBMCs from the stem cell graft donor, taken from the stem cell graft. Receptor source: a human donor who donated a stem cell graft to a child with combined immunodeficiency.

V is TRBV7-6 and J is TRBJ2-2; D might be TRBD1 or TRBD2, each matching 5 bases. The CDR3 is 15 amino acids. V was shortened by 4 bases and J by 3 bases, with 12 bases between the two germline ends. Germline V gene data show CDR1 as SGHVS and CDR2 as FNYEAQ. In DNA, the CDR3 is TGTGCCAGCAGCTCTGAGGGACCTTACACCGGGGAGCTGTTTTTT. Residues: CASSSEGPYTGELFF. The full variable domain, completed using reference TRBV7-6 and TRBJ2-2, is GAGVSQSPRYKVTKRGQDVALRCDPISGHVSLYWYRQALGQGPEFLTYFNYEAQQDKSGLPNDRFSAERPEGSISTLTIQRTEQRDSAMYRCASSSEGPYTGELFFGEGSRLTVL.

This clonotype has only a few counts. The chain's CDR3 is CAISLNRDRNSYEQYF. In nucleotides, the CDR3 is TGTGCCATCAGCCTCAACCGGGACAGGAATTCCTACGAGCAGTACTTC. V gene TRBV10-3 combines with J gene TRBJ2-7; 8 nucleotides align to TRBD1. The CDR3 runs 16 residues. With 6 bases clipped from V and 1 base from J, the junction kept 11 bases outside the gene matches. Per germline, CDR1 ENHRY and CDR2 SYGVKD.

This clonotype was observed at least ten times. The gene calls are TRBV12-3 or TRBV12-4 and TRBJ1-1; D is perhaps TRBD1 (6 bases). The V end was cut by 5 bases, the J end by 4 bases, with 14 bases between. The CDR3 has 14 residues. The CDR3 protein is CASSPTGGLTEAFF. The CDR3 nucleotides are TGTGCCAGCAGTCCCACGGGGGGGCTCACTGAAGCTTTCTTT.

The J gene is TRBJ1-5, the V gene TRBV5-1, with D tentatively TRBD1 (5 bases). This CDR3 is 13 amino acids long. The V gene lost 4 bases and the J gene lost 8 bases, with 13 bases spanning the gap. Per germline, CDR1 SGHRS and CDR2 YFSETQ. CDR3 amino acids: CASSRGEGEPQHF. The CDR3 region has the DNA TGCGCCAGCAGCCGGGGGGAAGGGGAGCCCCAGCATTTT.

The sample holds a few counts of this clonotype. The CDR3 nucleotides read TGTGCCAGCAGCCTTCCGGGACAGGGGAATGGGGCCAACGTCCTGACTTTC. Translating gives CASSLPGQGNGANVLTF. This chain joins TRBV7-8 and TRBJ2-6, with TRBD1 identical over 10 bases. The CDR3 sequence is 17 residues long. The J segment lost 3 bases and the V segment lost 5 bases, leaving 7 bases of the junction unmatched. Germline V gene sequence: CDR1 SGHVS, CDR2 FQNEAQ.

The CDR3 nucleotides are TGTGCCAGCAGCGGTGGTGGGGAGCCCTACGAGCAGTACTTC. This encodes CASSGGGEPYEQYF. J is TRBJ2-7 and V is TRBV7-9, with D maybe TRBD2 (5 bases). V was trimmed by 5 bases and J by 2 bases, leaving 13 bases between them. CDR1 and CDR2 (germline): SEHNR, FQNEAQ (reference sequence). The CDR3 contains 14 residues.

This clonotype came up a few times. This sequence joins TRBV5-1 and TRBJ2-3; D remains ambiguous. Germline assignment: CDR1 SGHRS and CDR2 YFSETQ. This CDR3 spans 16 amino acids. V lost 0 bases and J lost 0, with 11 bases in between. CDR3 residues: CASSLVTSSSTDTQYF. The CDR3 DNA is TGCGCCAGCAGCTTGGTGACGTCCTCTAGCACAGATACGCAGTATTTT.

This chain connects TRBV12-3 or TRBV12-4 to TRBJ2-1; 11 bases map to TRBD2. This CDR3 has 15 residues. The ends lost 1 base at V and 7 bases at J; junction bases unmatched: 3. Here the CDR3 DNA reads TGTGCCAGCAGTTTAGAGGGACTAGCGGCTAATGAGCAGTTCTTC. It specifies CASSLEGLAANEQFF.

This clonotype was observed at least ten times. The rearrangement uses TRBV10-3 and TRBJ2-5, with D perhaps matching TRBD1 (5 bases). The CDR3 spans 13 residues. Germline CDR1 ENHRY, CDR2 SYGVKD. V dropped 5 bases and J dropped 3 bases, with 10 bases sitting between them. CDR3 in DNA: TGTGCCATCAGTCTGACAGCTAAAGAGACCCAGTACTTC. It encodes CAISLTAKETQYF.

The V call is TRBV12-3 or TRBV12-4, the J call TRBJ2-2; no clear D. This CDR3 region has 14 residues. Trimming removed 7 bases from V and 1 base from J, with 10 bases in between. The CDR3 DNA follows: TGTGCCAGCACCTTAACCCGGAACACCGGGGAGCTGTTTTTT. It encodes CASTLTRNTGELFF.

This clonotype was detected ten times or more. The rearrangement joins TRBV12-3 or TRBV12-4 to TRBJ2-1; D gene uncertain. CDR3 length equals 14 residues. V was cut by 7 bases and J by 1 base, with 11 bases left in between. CDR3 nucleotide sequence: TGTGCCAGCACTCTCTTCCGGTCCTACAATGAGCAGTTCTTC. Protein sequence: CASTLFRSYNEQFF.

This clonotype was picked up a small number of times. J is TRBJ1-1 and V is TRBV29-1; a possible D gene is TRBD1 (5 bases). Germline CDR1 is SQVTM and CDR2 is ANQGSEA. Trimming cost V 3 bases and J 3 bases, with 11 bases left between them. This CDR3 comprises 13 residues. The CDR3 nucleotides read TGCAGCGTTGATCGCAGGGAGGACACTGAAGCTTTCTTT. It yields the protein CSVDRREDTEAFF.

This chain joins TRBV3-1 and TRBJ2-7; 8 nucleotides align to TRBD1. Trimming cost V 2 bases and J 2 bases; bases outside gene matches: 5. CDR1 and CDR2 (germline): LGHDT, YNNKEL (reference sequence). The CDR3 contains 15 residues. CDR3 loop: CASSQRTGLPYEQYF. CDR3 in DNA: TGTGCCAGCAGCCAACGGACAGGGCTACCCTACGAGCAGTACTTC.

CDR3 coding DNA: TGTGCCAGCAGCCAATGGAGGGAGACCCAGTACTTC. Its protein is CASSQWRETQYF. This chain connects TRBV7-6 to TRBJ2-5; maybe TRBD2 (5 bases). This CDR3 spans 12 amino acids. Deletions cut 5 bases from V and 5 bases from J, with 9 bases between. Germline lookup yields CDR1 SGHVS and CDR2 FNYEAQ.

This chain links TRBV11-2 with TRBJ2-7; tentatively, D is TRBD2 (5 bases). V gave up 3 bases and J gave up 4 bases, with 28 bases separating them. Germline CDR1 SGHAT, CDR2 FQNNGV. The CDR3 consists of 19 residues. The chain's CDR3 is CASSFGVKNPDHRNYEQYF. The CDR3 coding sequence is TGTGCCAGCAGCTTCGGGGTAAAAAACCCGGACCACAGAAATTACGAGCAGTACTTC.

In its sample, this clonotype was seen many times. The chain recombines TRBV7-2 with TRBJ2-5; the D is unclear. V was trimmed by 2 bases and J by 5 bases, leaving 9 bases between them. The CDR3 spans 13 residues. Germline CDR1 and CDR2: SGHTA and FQGNSA. The CDR3 sequence is CASSLTNVETQYF. The CDR3 DNA reads TGTGCCAGCAGCTTAACGAACGTGGAGACCCAGTACTTC.

The chain recombines TRBV29-1 with TRBJ2-7, with D possibly being TRBD1 (6 bases). The CDR3 spans 11 residues. V lost 6 bases and J lost 13, with 19 bases in between. CDR1 and CDR2 from the germline V gene are SQVTM and ANQGSEA. Written as DNA, the CDR3 is TGCAGCGTCCTCCGGGACATGCTCTTATACTTC. Residues: CSVLRDMLLYF.

The chain combines TRBV5-1 with TRBJ1-4; 8 nucleotides line up with TRBD1. The germline V gene encodes CDR1 SGHRS and CDR2 YFSETQ. This CDR3 is 15 amino acids long. J was trimmed by 5 bases and V by 0 bases; bases with no gene match: 3. DNA of the CDR3: TGCGCCAGCAGCTTGGGCGGACAGGGAAATGAAAAACTGTTTTTT. This codes for CASSLGGQGNEKLFF.

V usage is TRBV7-3 and J usage is TRBJ2-7, with 8 positions matching TRBD2. V trimming: 5 bases; J trimming: 5 bases; junction bases outside the gene matches: 8. Germline CDR1 reads SGHTA; CDR2 reads FQGTGA. The CDR3 length is 14 residues. The CDR3 loop reads CASSPYPGGDEQYF. CDR3 DNA sequence: TGTGCCAGCAGCCCCTATCCGGGAGGGGACGAGCAGTACTTC.

The chain couples TRBV2 to TRBJ1-5; TRBD1 aligns across 8 bases. CDR1 is SNHLY, CDR2 FYNNEI, per germline. The V gene end was trimmed by 5 bases and the J gene end by 0 bases; junction bases not matched to a gene: 6. The CDR3 consists of 16 residues. CDR3 protein: CASSWDRSYSNQPQHF. Here the CDR3 DNA reads TGTGCCAGCAGTTGGGACAGGAGTTATAGCAATCAGCCCCAGCATTTT.

The table lists this clonotype with a few counts. The J gene is TRBJ1-1, the V gene TRBV7-9; no clear D gene. The V end lost 1 base, the J end lost 1 base, and 10 bases lay between the germline ends. Germline V gene data show CDR1 as SEHNR and CDR2 as FQNEAQ (reference sequence). The length of the CDR3 is 15 residues. The CDR3 sequence is CASSLVSGSNTEAFF. CDR3 bases: TGTGCCAGCAGCTTAGTGTCGGGGTCGAACACTGAAGCTTTCTTT.

Ten or more counts support this clonotype. V and J are TRBV4-2 and TRBJ2-7; 8 nucleotides align to TRBD1. Looked up from germline, CDR1 is LGHNA and CDR2 is YNFKEQ. The CDR3 extends over 15 amino acids. The trim removed 3 bases at V and 4 bases at J, leaving 8 bases unmatched. This CDR3 is CASSQQTGDGYEQYF. The CDR3 DNA is TGTGCCAGCAGCCAGCAGACAGGGGACGGATACGAGCAGTACTTC.

This clonotype has a count of ten or more. Relative to the germline gene, one junction end is altered; a read error may explain this. The chain recombines TRBV25-1 with TRBJ2-7, with 7 bases matching TRBD1. CDR1 and CDR2 from the germline V gene are MGHDK and SYGVNS. This CDR3 spans 14 amino acids. As DNA, the CDR3 is TGTGCCAGCAGTGAAGAGGGGGCATCCTCCGAGCAGTACTTC. Its protein is CASSEEGASSEQYF.

The chain recombines TRBV29-1 with TRBJ1-5; 8 positions match TRBD1. After removal of 5 bases from V and 2 bases from J, the junction contained 5 bases not matched to a gene. The CDR3 covers 14 residues. Germline V CDR1 and CDR2: SQVTM, ANQGSEA. The CDR3 spells CSVLDRGGNQPQHF. The CDR3, as DNA: TGCAGCGTTCTAGACAGGGGAGGCAATCAGCCCCAGCATTTT.

The CDR3 coding sequence is TGTGCCAGCAGCCCGCGGCGCGGGAGAACCTACGAGCAGTACTTC. This sequence encodes CASSPRRGRTYEQYF. The chain employs TRBV7-8 and TRBJ2-7; 7 bases fit TRBD2. The CDR3 extends over 15 amino acids. CDR1 and CDR2 (germline): SGHVS, FQNEAQ. V gave up 5 bases and J gave up 2 bases; unmatched junction bases: 9.